This T cell receptor (beta chain) derives from a study of T cells in pancreatic ductal adenocarcinoma. Overall study results and limits: This surgical cohort overrepresents the minority presenting with early-stage disease. Compared with tumor, blood showed more total productive templates and around 8.1-fold more clonotypes.

Surgery without prior neoadjuvant therapy was the treatment of the selected pancreatic ductal adenocarcinoma patients. Sequencing was performed with immunoSEQ multiplex PCR; in TCRdb, only in-frame clones are kept and a portion is missing. The table records roughly 100,000 clones, around 96% of them present only once. Of note for this clone: Its specificity is not known.

The sequence derives from a human donor with pancreatic ductal adenocarcinoma. The sequenced sample consisted of PBMCs.

CDR3 residues: CASSSFEKSGTDTQYF. The CDR3 DNA reads as TGTGCCAGCAGCTCCTTTGAGAAGTCTGGCACAGATACGCAGTATTTT. V is TRBV7-3 and J is TRBJ2-3; D uncertain. Trimming removed 4 bases from V and 1 base from J, with 15 bases in between. The CDR3 runs to 16 residues. Germline-derived CDR1 and CDR2 are SGHTA and FQGTGA.